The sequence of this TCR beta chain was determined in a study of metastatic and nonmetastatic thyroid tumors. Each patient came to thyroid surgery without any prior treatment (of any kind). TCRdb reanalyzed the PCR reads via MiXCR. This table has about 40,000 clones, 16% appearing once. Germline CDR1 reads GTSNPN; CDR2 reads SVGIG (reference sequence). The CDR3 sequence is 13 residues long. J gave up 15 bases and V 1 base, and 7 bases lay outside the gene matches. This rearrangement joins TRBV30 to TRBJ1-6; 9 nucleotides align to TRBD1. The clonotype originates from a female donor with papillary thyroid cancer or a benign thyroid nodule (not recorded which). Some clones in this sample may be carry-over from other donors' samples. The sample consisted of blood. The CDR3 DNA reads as TGTGCCTGGAGTGAGGGACAGGGATCAAACCTCCACTTT. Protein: CAWSEGQGSNLHF.